The text below deals with one TCR beta chain. Its antigen is currently unknown. A much larger clonotype is one base distant, so this may be a read error. Germline V gene data show CDR1 as SGDLS and CDR2 as YYNGEE. Trimming pared 4 bases from V and 5 bases from J, leaving 10 bases between. The CDR3 loop spans 12 amino acids. This record belongs to a study of Graves' ophthalmopathy and Graves' hyperthyroidism. Study-wide findings and caveats: Clonotypes were expanded in thyroid at above 0.001 frequency, and most also appeared in blood. Discrimination between ophthalmopathy and stable hyperthyroidism by a 13-signature model showed 85% to 90% sensitivity and 75% to 84% specificity.

Amplifying from RNA transcripts, the study obtained TCR beta CDR3 regions. Amplification began with first-round RT-PCR using HTBI primers, then second-round multiplex PCR was performed. TCRdb independently ran MiXCR on the multiplex PCR reads; one entry per CDR3 protein. The sample has 600,000 to 950,000 distinct CDR3 sequences; roughly two fifths are singletons. Other autoimmune diseases, uncontrolled infections, pregnancy or lactation excluded patients from enrollment. Establishment of the diagnosis relied upon clinical symptoms, serum thyroxine, TRAb, thyroid ultrasound and orbital computed tomography.

Material: peripheral blood. This TCR was recovered from an adult man with Graves' ophthalmopathy. This chain links TRBV9 with TRBJ2-7; D unclear. The CDR3 DNA reads as TGTGCCAGCAGCACTCAGTTAGACGAGCAGTACTTC. It specifies CASSTQLDEQYF.